This T cell receptor beta chain is drawn from a study of vaccination and CD4 T cells after COVID-19. Study summary: The convalescents were made up of six males and four females, two of whom were Hispanic. Post-COVID samples had a sampling time that fell a median around 100 days after diagnosis (range 35 to 161). A median of around 70 days (range 14 to 241) separated dose two from the taking of post-vaccine samples.

Per germline, CDR1 MNHNS and CDR2 SASEGT. The CDR3 consists of 13 residues. V was pared by 6 bases and J by 2 bases, with 10 bases between. At the Johns Hopkins FTIC core, DNA taken from cultured CD4+ T cells was sequenced by way of the Oncomine TCR Beta short-read assay. One entry per CDR3 protein, called by TCRdb with MiXCR from the PCR reads. The sample includes thousands of distinct CDR3 sequences, 60% of them seen just once. About this clonotype: Antigen specificity is unknown.

Treatment described: roughly ten-day PBMC culture with coronavirus spike peptide pools or control peptides (ViraFEST assay). At days 3 and 7, half the medium was exchanged for fresh IL-2 medium. This specimen was cultured CD4+ T cells from blood, taken after SARS-CoV-2 vaccination. This chain links TRBV6-1 with TRBJ1-2; no definite D call. The TCR originated in a human donor with COVID-19. In nucleotides, the CDR3 is TGTGCCAGCAGGAGCACGGGGAACTATGGCTACACCTTC. This gives the protein CASRSTGNYGYTF.